The 32 T cell receptor beta chains presented below share a single source sample, sequenced in a study of blood T cells in healthy people across ages. Combining a sample-barcoded 5' primer with a J-beta primer mix, a second PCR ran for roughly 7 to 11 cycles. MiXCR, run by TCRdb on the 5' RACE reads, gives a single entry per CDR3 protein. The table records around 1,800,000 distinct CDR3 sequences, roughly 43% of them present only once. Sequencing was carried out using blood. The receptors were gathered from a human donor in good health.

This clonotype was found a few times. The chain couples TRBV6-2 or TRBV6-3 to TRBJ1-1; 9 bases are a match to TRBD1. Germline values: CDR1 MNHEY, CDR2 SVGEGT. The V gene end was trimmed by 6 bases and the J gene end by 10 bases; junction bases not matched to a gene: 15. This CDR3 comprises 15 residues. CDR3 sequence: CASSRGQGNSRRAFF. CDR3 in DNA: TGTGCCAGCAGCCGGGGACAGGGTAATAGTAGACGAGCTTTCTTT.

The chain uses TRBV7-2 and TRBJ1-5; D is uncertain. The germline V gene encodes CDR1 SGHTA and CDR2 FQGNSA. Between the trimmed V and J ends, which lost 5 bases and 0 bases, there was a span of 14 bases. The CDR3 is made up of 16 amino acids. CDR3 nucleotide sequence: TGTGCCAGCAGCAGAGAGCGGGGTTATAGCAATCAGCCCCAGCATTTT. This encodes CASSRERGYSNQPQHF.

The V gene is TRBV28, the J gene TRBJ1-2; D gene unclear. With 7 bases removed from V and 4 bases from J, the gap between germline ends came to 19 bases. CDR1 MDHEN and CDR2 SYDVKM come from the germline V gene. This CDR3 is 15 amino acids long. For the CDR3, the DNA is TGTGCCAGCAAGCTGAAAGGGAACGACTTCTATGGCTACACCTTC. It yields the protein CASKLKGNDFYGYTF.

This clonotype was counted a few times. The junction departs from germline at one end; a sequencing error may be responsible. The J gene is TRBJ2-7, the V gene TRBV5-1, with D perhaps matching TRBD1 (6 bases). The CDR3 has 14 amino acids. Looked up from germline, CDR1 is SGHRS and CDR2 is YFSETQ. DNA for the CDR3: TGCCCCAGCAGCTGGCAGGGGAGCTCCTACGAGCAGTACTTC. It is translated as CPSSWQGSSYEQYF.

The chain combines TRBV5-5 with TRBJ2-4; D is ambiguous. Germline V gene data show CDR1 as SGHKS and CDR2 as YYEKEE (reference sequence). Deletions cut 2 bases from V and 7 bases from J, with 13 bases between. This CDR3 has 14 amino acids. CDR3 sequence: CASSFYGLTNIQYF. CDR3 coding DNA: TGTGCCAGCAGCTTTTATGGCCTCACTAACATTCAGTACTTC.

This clonotype was counted at least ten times. The rearrangement joins TRBV5-1 to TRBJ2-6; D ambiguous. Trimming removed 6 bases from V and 4 bases from J, with 5 bases in between. Germline lookup yields CDR1 SGHRS and CDR2 YFSETQ. The CDR3 totals 12 residues. CDR3 residues: CASKSGANVLTF. CDR3 nucleotides: TGCGCCAGCAAGTCAGGGGCCAACGTCCTGACTTTC.

The V call is TRBV5-6, the J call TRBJ2-2, with D possibly being TRBD2 (6 bases). The CDR3 extends over 16 amino acids. Germline CDR1 reads SGHDT; CDR2 reads YYEEEE. Trimming removed 6 bases at V and 4 bases at J, with 19 bases between. CDR3 bases: TGTGCCAGCACCTCACTATCGGGGGTGGCCACCGGGGAGCTGTTTTTT. This gives the protein CASTSLSGVATGELFF.

V gene TRBV4-1 combines with J gene TRBJ1-4; possible D gene TRBD1, 6 bases. V was shortened by 6 bases and J by 3 bases, with 14 bases between the two germline ends. This CDR3 spans 15 amino acids. The germline gives CDR1 MGHRA, CDR2 YSYEKL. CDR3 nucleotide sequence: TGCGCCAGCAGTCAGTCGTACAGGGCTAATGAAAAACTGTTTTTT. Its translation: CASSQSYRANEKLFF.

The chain is built from TRBV21-1 and TRBJ1-1; the table names TRBD1, a call not compared with the DNA. TRBV21-1 is noted as a pseudogene. The CDR3 covers 15 residues. For the CDR3, the DNA is TGTGCCAGCAGCAAAGGTAGCGACGGCCCCTCTGAAGCTTTCTTT. Translated: CASSKGSDGPSEAFF.

This rearrangement joins TRBV20-1 to TRBJ2-7, with 11 bases aligning to TRBD2. The J segment lost 3 bases and the V segment lost 5 bases, leaving 3 bases of the junction unmatched. This CDR3 contains 13 residues. From germline, CDR1 is DFQATT and CDR2 SNEGSKA (reference sequence). CDR3 nucleotides: TGCAGTGCTCCCGGACTAGCGGGCTACGAGCAGTACTTC. Its protein is CSAPGLAGYEQYF.

This clonotype was detected only a few times. This chain connects TRBV6-2 or TRBV6-3 to TRBJ2-2; D gene uncertain. The CDR3 has 13 residues. V was pared by 2 bases and J by 7 bases, with 8 bases between. The germline gives CDR1 MNHEY, CDR2 SVGEGT. The CDR3 DNA is TGTGCCAGCAGTTACCCCGCTAGCGGGGAGCTGTTTTTT. This encodes CASSYPASGELFF.

The chain uses TRBV28 and TRBJ1-6; the D gene is possibly TRBD1 (5 bases). Germline CDR1 is MDHEN and CDR2 is SYDVKM. Trimming removed 3 bases at V and 5 bases at J, with 17 bases between. This CDR3 has 17 amino acids. The CDR3 reads CASSLGGSGDNNSPLHF. CDR3 bases: TGTGCCAGCAGTTTGGGGGGTTCAGGCGACAATAATTCACCCCTCCACTTT.

This clonotype was recorded only once. The chain has TRBV10-3 and TRBJ1-5; 8 bases align to TRBD1. Germline CDR1 reads ENHRY; CDR2 reads SYGVKD. The CDR3 has 14 residues. V gave up 10 bases and J gave up 1 base; unmatched junction bases: 6. The CDR3 loop is CATRTGLSNQPQHF. Here the CDR3 DNA reads TGTGCCACCCGGACAGGGTTAAGCAATCAGCCCCAGCATTTT.

With respect to this clonotype: An end of the junction differs from the germline gene, which may be a read error. The chain joins TRBV20-1 to TRBJ2-6, with D possibly being TRBD1 (5 bases). Germline V gene lookup returns CDR1 DFQATT and CDR2 SNEGSKA (reference sequence). The CDR3 sequence is 12 residues long. The CDR3 nucleotides read TGCAGTGCTAGATCTGGGGCCAACGTCCCGACTTTC. Protein sequence: CSARSGANVPTF.

The chain links TRBV7-9 to TRBJ1-6, with D uncertain. This CDR3 region has 16 residues. Trimming stripped 1 base from V and 4 bases from J, with 11 bases between. CDR1 and CDR2 (germline): SEHNR, FQNEAQ (reference sequence). The CDR3, as DNA: TGTGCCAGCAGCTTAGTCGGCAATACTTATAATTCACCCCTCCACTTT. Residues: CASSLVGNTYNSPLHF.

V usage is TRBV6-5 and J usage is TRBJ1-4; 9 nucleotides align to TRBD1. Germline V gene data show CDR1 as MNHEY and CDR2 as SVGAGI. The CDR3 spans 15 residues. The trim removed 8 bases at V and 8 bases at J, leaving 12 bases unmatched. The CDR3 nucleotides are TGTGCCAGCGGGCAACACAGGGGGCTAGGGGAAAAACTGTTTTTT. Its translation is CASGQHRGLGEKLFF.

This chain links TRBV11-2 with TRBJ2-3; 9 bases align to TRBD2. Losses at the gene ends were 0 bases for V and 0 bases for J; bases not matched to a gene: 13. The CDR3 is 20 amino acids. Germline CDR1 reads SGHAT; CDR2 reads FQNNGV. CDR3 protein: CASSLDSLAGSKFSTDTQYF. As DNA, the CDR3 is TGTGCCAGCAGCTTAGATAGCCTAGCGGGGTCCAAATTTAGCACAGATACGCAGTATTTT.

The chain has TRBV29-1 and TRBJ1-1; D gene ambiguous. The CDR3 has 12 residues. The V gene lost 3 bases and the J gene lost 5 bases, with 10 bases spanning the gap. Germline V gene sequence: CDR1 SQVTM, CDR2 ANQGSEA. This CDR3 reads CSVEGYRTEAFF. The CDR3 DNA follows: TGCAGCGTTGAGGGCTATCGAACTGAAGCTTTCTTT. The full variable domain, in which reference TRBV29-1 and TRBJ1-1 provide the parts outside the CDR3, is SAVISQKPSRDICQRGTSLTIQCQVDSQVTMMFWYRQQPGQSLTLIATANQGSEATYESGFVIDKFPISRPNLTFSTLTVSNMSPEDSSIYLCSVEGYRTEAFFGQGTRLTVV.

The chain is built from TRBV6-1 and TRBJ2-4, with TRBD1 as a possible D gene (5 bases). V was cut by 6 bases and J by 1 base, with 22 bases left in between. Germline loops: CDR1 MNHNS, CDR2 SASEGT. The CDR3 contains 18 residues. In DNA, the CDR3 is TGTGCCAGCAGCACCCAAGTCTCCTTGGGGCGGGCCAAAAACATTCAGTACTTC. As protein: CASSTQVSLGRAKNIQYF.

V and J are TRBV5-5 and TRBJ2-3, with D uncertain. The V gene lost 1 base and the J gene lost 0 bases, with 12 bases spanning the gap. The CDR3 is 16 residues long. CDR1 and CDR2 (germline): SGHKS, YYEKEE (reference sequence). CDR3 coding DNA: TGTGCCAGCAGCTTGCGGGCAGGTACTAGCACAGATACGCAGTATTTT. This encodes CASSLRAGTSTDTQYF.

In this sample, this clonotype turned up a few times. J is TRBJ2-6 and V is TRBV20-1; no definite D call. Germline CDR1 and CDR2: DFQATT and SNEGSKA (reference sequence). The CDR3 has 13 amino acids. V lost 3 bases, J lost 2 bases, and 5 bases lay in between. CDR3 sequence: CSASHPGANVLTF. The CDR3 DNA reads as TGCAGTGCTAGCCACCCTGGGGCCAACGTCCTGACTTTC.

This clonotype turned up a few times. The chain links TRBV12-3 or TRBV12-4 to TRBJ1-5, with TRBD1 as a possible D gene (6 bases). Trimming stripped 10 bases from V and 2 bases from J, with 15 bases between. This CDR3 region has 14 residues. DNA of the CDR3: TGTGCCACGGCCCCGACAGGAGGCAATCAGCCCCAGCATTTT. Its translation: CATAPTGGNQPQHF.

J is TRBJ1-2 and V is TRBV5-6; tentatively, D is TRBD1 (6 bases). CDR3 length: 14 residues. Germline V gene data show CDR1 as SGHDT and CDR2 as YYEEEE. The ends were cut back, 2 bases at V and 3 bases at J, with 11 bases in the middle. The DNA for the CDR3 is TGTGCCAGCAGCTTCGGCAGGGGCTACTATGGCTACACCTTC. Amino acid sequence: CASSFGRGYYGYTF.

The V gene is TRBV7-3, the J gene TRBJ2-1, with TRBD2 as a possible D gene (7 bases). This CDR3 comprises 19 residues. Germline assignment: CDR1 SGHTA and CDR2 FQGTGA. V was pared by 0 bases and J by 0 bases, with 18 bases between. CDR3 DNA sequence: TGTGCCAGCAGCTTAACGTTGGGGAGGGGGGGGAGCTCCTACAATGAGCAGTTCTTC. Protein product: CASSLTLGRGGSSYNEQFF.

This chain links TRBV24-1 with TRBJ2-1, with TRBD2 matching 13 bases. The V gene end was trimmed by 6 bases and the J gene end by 0 bases; junction bases not matched to a gene: 4. The germline CDR1 and CDR2 sequences are KGHDR and SFDVKD. The CDR3 covers 17 residues. The CDR3 protein is CATSSGLAGVSYNEQFF. The CDR3 DNA reads as TGTGCCACCAGTTCCGGACTAGCGGGGGTCTCCTACAATGAGCAGTTCTTC.

With regard to this clonotype: With a much larger clone just one base away, this may be a read error. The chain combines TRBV20-1 with TRBJ2-6; maybe TRBD1 (5 bases). Germline loops: CDR1 DFQATT, CDR2 SNEGSKA (reference sequence). The CDR3 sequence is 15 residues long. The CDR3 loop reads CSARTQTSGANVRTF. The DNA for the CDR3 is TGCAGTGCTAGGACACAGACCTCTGGGGCCAACGTCCGGACTTTC.

This clonotype was detected a few times. The chain carries TRBV29-1 and TRBJ1-2, with 11 bases fitting TRBD1. With 4 bases clipped from V and 7 bases from J, the junction kept 14 bases outside the gene matches. Germline V gene sequence: CDR1 SQVTM, CDR2 ANQGSEA. The CDR3 spans 16 residues. The CDR3 here is CSVVENSWTGGRGYTF. The CDR3 DNA reads TGCAGCGTTGTTGAGAATTCGTGGACAGGGGGCCGTGGCTACACCTTC.

The chain employs TRBV28 and TRBJ2-5; no definite D call. The CDR3 sequence is 17 residues long. Per the germline V gene, CDR1 is MDHEN and CDR2 is SYDVKM. The V end was cut by 7 bases, the J end by 2 bases, with 23 bases between. The CDR3 region has the DNA TGTGCCAGCATATCCTTCGGCGCGTCAGGAATTCAAGAGACCCAGTACTTC. This encodes CASISFGASGIQETQYF.

This chain connects TRBV15 to TRBJ1-1, with D possibly being TRBD1 (5 bases). The V and J ends lost 0 bases and 9 bases respectively, with 14 bases between them. The CDR3 totals 14 residues. CDR1 and CDR2 (germline): LNHNV, YYDKDF (reference sequence). In DNA form, the CDR3 reads TGTGCCACCAGCAGAGATCGGGACTCGGAAAAAGCTTTCTTT. Translating gives CATSRDRDSEKAFF.

The chain carries TRBV7-6 and TRBJ1-1; D ambiguous. Germline V gene lookup returns CDR1 SGHVS and CDR2 FNYEAQ. Trimming removed 1 base at V and 7 bases at J, with 10 bases between. The CDR3 runs to 13 residues. The CDR3 region is CASSLVQHSEAFF. The CDR3 DNA sequence: TGTGCCAGCAGCTTAGTACAGCATAGTGAAGCTTTCTTT.

The chain carries TRBV20-1 and TRBJ2-1, with 8 bases aligning to TRBD2. With 6 bases clipped from V and 9 bases from J, the junction kept 13 bases outside the gene matches. Germline-derived CDR1 and CDR2 are DFQATT and SNEGSKA (reference sequence). CDR3 size: 14 residues. The CDR3 nucleotides read TGCAGTGCCAACGGGGGGGCCTTGGGAGTTGAGCAGTTCTTC. This codes for CSANGGALGVEQFF.

The chain recombines TRBV24-1 with TRBJ1-5, with 7 bases lining up with TRBD1. The germline V gene has CDR1 KGHDR and CDR2 SFDVKD. The CDR3 length is 14 residues. The junction had 10 bases not matched to a gene; V was cut back by 9 bases and J by 6 bases. CDR3 loop: CATANRGIGQPQHF. The CDR3 DNA is TGTGCCACCGCAAACAGGGGTATAGGTCAGCCCCAGCATTTT.